These 23 T cell receptor beta chains originate from one sample sequenced in a study of T cells in Graves' hyperthyroidism and ophthalmopathy (dated by TCRdb to the late 2010s). To prepare the library, multiplex PCR was applied. These reads were obtained on an Illumina HiSeq 2000. The TCR beta CDR3 regions were amplified from the RNA transcripts. The first round of RT-PCR for the TCR CDR3 was performed with the HTBI primer set and the Qiagen OneStep RT-PCR kit. TCRdb ran its own pipeline on the public reads, namely fastp trimming at Q25 and MiXCR clone calling, and kept in-frame beta chains. Rows merge per CDR3 protein into single entries with the most common DNA and genes. The sample contains about 520,000 distinct CDR3 sequences, roughly 25% of them found a single time. The ten largest clones capture approximately 10% of the sample. The sample was blood. Receptor source: a young woman with Graves' ophthalmopathy.

This clonotype was detected ten times or more. This chain connects TRBV7-9 to TRBJ1-1; TRBD1 is a possible D gene (5 bases). CDR1 and CDR2 (germline): SEHNR, FQNEAQ (reference sequence). V lost 8 bases and J lost 5, with 18 bases in between. The CDR3 totals 14 residues. In DNA, the CDR3 is TGTGCCAGCGCTCTCCAGGGAGGTGGTACTGAAGCTTTCTTT. Translating gives CASALQGGGTEAFF.

The chain joins TRBV19 to TRBJ1-5, with a tentative D call TRBD1 (5 bases). This CDR3 has 15 amino acids. Germline V gene sequence: CDR1 LNHDA, CDR2 SQIVND (reference sequence). Trimming took 7 bases from V and 5 from J, leaving 18 bases between them. CDR3 loop: CASTQGSGWDQPQHF. CDR3 in DNA: TGTGCCAGTACCCAAGGATCAGGGTGGGATCAGCCCCAGCATTTT.

This clonotype has at least ten counts. The chain uses TRBV18 and TRBJ1-2; D remains unclear. The V gene lost 8 bases and the J gene lost 4 bases, with 14 bases spanning the gap. CDR1 and CDR2 from the germline V gene are KGHSH and LQKENI. This CDR3 is built from 13 residues. CDR3 sequence: CASEIGGGYGYTF. The CDR3 DNA reads as TGTGCCAGCGAGATTGGAGGAGGCTATGGCTACACCTTC.

This clonotype was seen only a few times. The chain links TRBV27 to TRBJ1-2, with 7 bases lining up with TRBD1. V trimming: 0 bases; J trimming: 4 bases; junction bases outside the gene matches: 8. This CDR3 spans 16 amino acids. Germline assignment: CDR1 MNHEY and CDR2 SMNVEV (reference sequence). This CDR3 reads CASSLSPSGTVYGYTF. The DNA for the CDR3 is TGTGCCAGCAGTTTATCGCCGTCTGGGACAGTCTATGGCTACACCTTC.

This clonotype was recorded many times. The gene calls are TRBV20-1 and TRBJ2-7, with D perhaps matching TRBD2 (5 bases). V lost 6 bases, J lost 5 bases, and 11 bases lay in between. The CDR3 spans 11 residues. Germline V CDR1 and CDR2: DFQATT, SNEGSKA (reference sequence). In DNA, the CDR3 is TGCAGTGCCCGGGGTACCGACGAGCAGTACTTC. This translates into CSARGTDEQYF.

Many counts were recorded for this clonotype. This chain connects TRBV20-1 to TRBJ2-5; 10 bases line up with TRBD1. J was trimmed by 5 bases and V by 2 bases; bases with no gene match: 2. This CDR3 has 13 amino acids. Germline CDR1 and CDR2: DFQATT and SNEGSKA (reference sequence). CDR3 in DNA: TGCAGTGCTAGACGGGACAGGGGTGAGACCCAGTACTTC. Its translation: CSARRDRGETQYF.

This clonotype occurred many times. The CDR3 here is CASSNTGGSYEQYF. Here the CDR3 DNA reads TGCGCCAGCAGTAATACAGGGGGGTCGTACGAGCAGTACTTC. The chain carries TRBV5-1 and TRBJ2-7, with TRBD1 matching 8 bases. V shed 5 bases, J shed 4 bases, and the junction held 8 bases outside the gene matches. Per germline, CDR1 SGHRS and CDR2 YFSETQ. The CDR3 is 14 residues long.

This clonotype came up a few times. The chain links TRBV11-2 to TRBJ2-7; D uncertain. Germline V lookup: CDR1 SGHAT, CDR2 FQNNGV. With 1 base removed from V and 3 bases from J, the gap between germline ends came to 13 bases. The CDR3 sequence is 15 residues long. CDR3 residues: CASSLVAYKNYEQYF. CDR3 bases: TGTGCCAGCAGCTTAGTGGCGTACAAGAACTACGAGCAGTACTTC.

Ten or more counts support this clonotype. The rearrangement joins TRBV28 to TRBJ1-5; TRBD1 agrees at 8 bases. CDR1 MDHEN and CDR2 SYDVKM come from the germline V gene. V lost 10 bases to trimming and J lost 4 bases; unmatched junction nucleotides: 12. The CDR3 extends over 15 amino acids. CDR3 nucleotide sequence: TGTGCCACCCAAGGACAGGGAAGAGGGAATCAGCCCCAGCATTTT. This sequence encodes CATQGQGRGNQPQHF.

The chain recombines TRBV29-1 with TRBJ1-1; no reliable D call. The CDR3 is 10 amino acids. V was cut by 5 bases and J by 8 bases, with 9 bases left in between. CDR1 and CDR2 (germline): SQVTM, ANQGSEA. As DNA, the CDR3 is TGCAGCGTTCTCGTCGTCGAAGCTTTCTTT. It specifies CSVLVVEAFF.

The J gene is TRBJ2-6, the V gene TRBV7-2; unclear D gene. This CDR3 has 15 amino acids. Per germline, CDR1 SGHTA and CDR2 FQGNSA. The V end was cut by 5 bases, the J end by 3 bases, with 11 bases between. In DNA, the CDR3 is TGTGCCAGCAGCCCCTTGGTTGGTGGGGCCAACGTCCTGACTTTC. Protein sequence: CASSPLVGGANVLTF. Looking up the rest from reference TRBV7-2 and TRBJ2-6 gives the full variable domain: GAGVSQSPSNKVTEKGKDVELRCDPISGHTALYWYRQSLGQGLEFLIYFQGNSAPDKSGLPSDRFSAERTGGSVSTLTIQRTQQEDSAVYLCASSPLVGGANVLTFGAGSRLTVL.

This clonotype was seen repeatedly, ten times or more. The chain carries TRBV7-9 and TRBJ1-5; 7 bases match TRBD1. Germline CDR1 reads SEHNR; CDR2 reads FQNEAQ (reference sequence). V lost 0 bases, J lost 7 bases, and 6 bases stayed unmatched. The CDR3 length is 15 residues. The CDR3 reads CASSLAEGAWQPQHF. CDR3 DNA: TGTGCCAGCAGCTTAGCGGAGGGGGCCTGGCAGCCCCAGCATTTT.

This clonotype was picked up many times. The rearrangement links TRBV24-1 to TRBJ1-1; D is unclear. V gave up 3 bases and J gave up 2 bases, with 12 bases separating them. Germline loops: CDR1 KGHDR, CDR2 SFDVKD. The CDR3 has 15 amino acids. The CDR3 DNA reads as TGTGCCACCAGTGATCCCGGAAAGGGCAACACTGAAGCTTTCTTT. It translates to CATSDPGKGNTEAFF.

CDR3 in amino acids: CASSVQGQNTEAFF. The CDR3 bases are TGTGCCAGCAGCGTACAGGGTCAGAACACTGAAGCTTTCTTT. The chain has TRBV9 and TRBJ1-1, with D maybe TRBD1 (5 bases). V was clipped by 1 base and J by 1 base, with 8 bases between them. Looked up from germline, CDR1 is SGDLS and CDR2 is YYNGEE. The CDR3 length is 14 residues.

This clonotype has a handful of counts. V and J are TRBV10-2 and TRBJ1-1; no clear D. Trimming removed 2 bases at V and 4 bases at J, with 11 bases between. Looked up from germline, CDR1 is WSHSY and CDR2 is SAAADI. This CDR3 contains 14 residues. CDR3 DNA: TGCGCCAGCAGTGAGGATGGCCTTACCACTGAAGCTTTCTTT. The encoded protein is CASSEDGLTTEAFF.

This clonotype was found many times. The chain has TRBV5-1 and TRBJ1-1, with TRBD1 as a possible D gene (5 bases). The CDR3 length is 18 residues. CDR1 and CDR2 (germline): SGHRS, YFSETQ. The V end lost 8 bases, the J end lost 2 bases, and 28 bases lay between the germline ends. CDR3 nucleotides: TGCGCCAGTCATTACGACGGGGGGAGGCAGAACTACAACACTGAAGCTTTCTTT. It is translated as CASHYDGGRQNYNTEAFF.

This clonotype was picked up many times. As DNA, the CDR3 is TGTGCCAGCAGTTACACGTGGGACGGTGGAAACACCATATATTTT. It specifies CASSYTWDGGNTIYF. The chain links TRBV6-5 to TRBJ1-3, with a tentative D call TRBD1 (5 bases). Germline V gene lookup returns CDR1 MNHEY and CDR2 SVGAGI. CDR3 length: 15 residues. The V and J ends lost 2 bases and 3 bases respectively, with 11 bases between them.

This clonotype has ten or more counts. J is TRBJ1-2 and V is TRBV9, with a possible D match to TRBD1 (5 bases). V was shortened by 0 bases and J by 3 bases, with 12 bases between the two germline ends. Germline lookup yields CDR1 SGDLS and CDR2 YYNGEE. There are 15 residues in the CDR3. The CDR3 protein is CASSVAMGGDYGYTF. The CDR3 DNA sequence: TGTGCCAGCAGCGTAGCTATGGGGGGGGACTATGGCTACACCTTC.

About this clonotype: At one end, the junction sequence differs from germline, possibly due to a read error. The V gene is TRBV12-3 or TRBV12-4, the J gene TRBJ1-1; D is ambiguous. The CDR3 covers 13 residues. The CDR3 bases are TGTGCCAGCAGTTTTGGATTGAACGCTGAAGCTTTCTTT. Its translation is CASSFGLNAEAFF.

This clonotype was seen many times. This chain uses TRBV12-3 or TRBV12-4 with TRBJ2-5; D not certain. With 3 bases removed from V and 2 bases from J, the gap between germline ends came to 10 bases. There are 14 residues in the CDR3. The CDR3 DNA follows: TGTGCCAGCAGTTTTGAAGTTACACAAGAGACCCAGTACTTC. Translating it yields CASSFEVTQETQYF.

In this sample, this clonotype turned up many times. The chain uses TRBV6-5 and TRBJ1-5, with TRBD1 matching 8 bases. CDR3 length: 13 amino acids. Unmatched junction bases numbered 3, after V lost 6 bases and J lost 5 bases. Germline V gives CDR1 MNHEY, CDR2 SVGAGI. This chain's CDR3 is CASRPTGDQPQHF. CDR3 coding DNA: TGTGCCAGCAGGCCGACAGGGGATCAGCCCCAGCATTTT.

The genes are TRBV9 and TRBJ1-1; possible D gene TRBD1, 5 bases. The CDR3 runs 14 residues. Germline V CDR1 and CDR2: SGDLS, YYNGEE. Trimming shortened V by 4 bases and J by 1 base, and 11 bases separated the two germline ends. CDR3 loop: CASSFSTGNTEAFF. CDR3 in DNA: TGTGCCAGCAGCTTCAGTACAGGGAACACTGAAGCTTTCTTT.

This chain connects TRBV11-1 to TRBJ2-7, with D perhaps being TRBD1 or TRBD2 (5 bases each). This CDR3 region has 16 residues. Looked up from germline, CDR1 is SGHAT and CDR2 is FQDESV (reference sequence). Trimming took 0 bases from V and 0 from J, leaving 12 bases between them. As DNA, the CDR3 is TGTGCCAGCAGCTTAGCGGGGACGTCTAGCTCCTACGAGCAGTACTTC. Translation gives CASSLAGTSSSYEQYF.